This TCR beta chain is from a study of STAT3 mutations in large granular lymphocyte leukemia. As for the study in general: Roughly half the longitudinally sequenced T-LGLL patients had canonical STAT3 mutations. Study observations and caveats: Samples missed the first appearance of the clone. Sampling intervals varied between patients and samples. Every T-LGLL patient had at least one immunodominant TCRbeta clonotype.

Roughly 39,000 productive templates were obtained per sample on average. Some clones are missing from TCRdb's copy, which holds only in-frame ones; the method was immunoSEQ multiplex PCR. The data hold over 10,000 clones, with roughly 85% observed a single time. Of note for this clone: The antigen is unknown.

Germline lookup yields CDR1 SGHAT and CDR2 FQNNGV. V dropped 4 bases and J dropped 1 base, with 18 bases sitting between them. This CDR3 spans 17 amino acids. The V and J genes are TRBV11-2 and TRBJ2-3; D is unresolved. Material: PBMCs. The receptor comes from a human donor with T large granular lymphocyte leukemia. Some clones in this sample may be carry-over from other donors' samples. The CDR3 DNA reads TGTGCCAGCAGCTCCCCAAACGGCTTAGTGGGCACAGATACGCAGTATTTT. As protein: CASSSPNGLVGTDTQYF.